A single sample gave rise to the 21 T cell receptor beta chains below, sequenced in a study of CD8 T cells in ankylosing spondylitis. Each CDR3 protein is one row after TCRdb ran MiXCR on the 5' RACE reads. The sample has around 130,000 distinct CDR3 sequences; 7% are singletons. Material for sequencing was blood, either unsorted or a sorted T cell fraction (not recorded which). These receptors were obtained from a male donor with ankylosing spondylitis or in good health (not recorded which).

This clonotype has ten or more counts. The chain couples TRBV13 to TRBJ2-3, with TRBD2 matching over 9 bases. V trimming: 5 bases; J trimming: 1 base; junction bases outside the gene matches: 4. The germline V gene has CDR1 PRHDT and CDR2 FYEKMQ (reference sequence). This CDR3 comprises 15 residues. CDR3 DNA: TGTGCCAGCAGCCAAAGACTAGCGGGCACAGATACGCAGTATTTT. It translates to CASSQRLAGTDTQYF.

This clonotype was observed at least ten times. The CDR3 loop reads CSAGGLAGTSEQYF. DNA of the CDR3: TGCAGTGCTGGGGGACTAGCGGGAACCTCCGAGCAGTACTTC. The chain links TRBV20-1 to TRBJ2-7; 13 bases map to TRBD2. CDR1 and CDR2 (germline): DFQATT, SNEGSKA (reference sequence). The CDR3 consists of 14 residues. Trimming took 5 bases from V and 6 from J; bases not matched to a gene: 7.

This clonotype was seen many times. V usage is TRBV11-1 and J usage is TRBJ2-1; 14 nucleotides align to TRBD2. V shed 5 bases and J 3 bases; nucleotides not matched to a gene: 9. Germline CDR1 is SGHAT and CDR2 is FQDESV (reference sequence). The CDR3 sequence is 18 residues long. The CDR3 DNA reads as TGTGCCAGCAGCCCAGGGACTAGCGGGAGAATCGACTACAATGAGCAGTTCTTC. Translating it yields CASSPGTSGRIDYNEQFF.

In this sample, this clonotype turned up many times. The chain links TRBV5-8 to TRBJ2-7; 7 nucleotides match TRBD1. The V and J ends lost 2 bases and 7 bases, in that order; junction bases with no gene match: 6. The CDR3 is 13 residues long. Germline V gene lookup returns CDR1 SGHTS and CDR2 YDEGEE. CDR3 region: CASSFGTEREQYF. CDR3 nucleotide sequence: TGTGCCAGCAGCTTCGGGACAGAAAGGGAGCAGTACTTC.

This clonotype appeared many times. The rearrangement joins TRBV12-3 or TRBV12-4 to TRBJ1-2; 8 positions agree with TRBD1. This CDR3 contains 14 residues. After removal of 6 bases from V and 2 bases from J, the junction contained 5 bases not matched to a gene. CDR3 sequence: CASSLDRANYGYTF. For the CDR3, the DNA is TGTGCCAGCAGCCTGGACAGGGCGAACTATGGCTACACCTTC.

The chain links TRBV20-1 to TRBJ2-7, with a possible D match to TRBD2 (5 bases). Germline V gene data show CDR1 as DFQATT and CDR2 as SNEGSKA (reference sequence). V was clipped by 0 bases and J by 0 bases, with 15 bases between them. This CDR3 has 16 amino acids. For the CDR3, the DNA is TGCAGTGCTAGAGACAGCCGCGGGTATAGCTCCTACGAGCAGTACTTC. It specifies CSARDSRGYSSYEQYF.

CDR3 nucleotide sequence: TGCTCCGTTTGGGGTCTAGCGGGAGGCGGGGCCACAGATACGCAGTATTTT. Its protein product is CSVWGLAGGGATDTQYF. The V and J genes are TRBV20-1 and TRBJ2-3; 11 bases agree with TRBD2. Germline values: CDR1 DFQATT, CDR2 SNEGSKA (reference sequence). CDR3 length: 17 residues.

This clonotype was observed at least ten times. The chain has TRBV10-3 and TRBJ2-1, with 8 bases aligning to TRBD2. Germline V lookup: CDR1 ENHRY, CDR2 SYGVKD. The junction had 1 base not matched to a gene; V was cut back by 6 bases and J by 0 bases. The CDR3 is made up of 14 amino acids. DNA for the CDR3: TGTGCCATCAGCGGACTAGCCTCCTACAATGAGCAGTTCTTC. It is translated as CAISGLASYNEQFF.

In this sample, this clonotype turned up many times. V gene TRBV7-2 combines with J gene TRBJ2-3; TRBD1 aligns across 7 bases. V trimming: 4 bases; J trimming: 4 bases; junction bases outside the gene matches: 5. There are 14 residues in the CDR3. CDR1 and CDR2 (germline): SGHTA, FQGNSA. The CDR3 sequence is CASSSDRSADTQYF. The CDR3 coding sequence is TGTGCCAGCAGCTCGGACAGGAGCGCAGATACGCAGTATTTT. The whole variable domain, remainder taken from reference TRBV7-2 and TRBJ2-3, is GAGVSQSPSNKVTEKGKDVELRCDPISGHTALYWYRQSLGQGLEFLIYFQGNSAPDKSGLPSDRFSAERTGGSVSTLTIQRTQQEDSAVYLCASSSDRSADTQYFGPGTRLTVL.

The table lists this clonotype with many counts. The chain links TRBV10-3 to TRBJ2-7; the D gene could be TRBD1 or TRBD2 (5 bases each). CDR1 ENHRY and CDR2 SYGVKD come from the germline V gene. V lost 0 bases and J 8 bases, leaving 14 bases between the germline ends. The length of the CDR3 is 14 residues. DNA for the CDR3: TGTGCCATCAGTGAGTCATTTAGGGGACGCCAGCAGTACTTC. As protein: CAISESFRGRQQYF.

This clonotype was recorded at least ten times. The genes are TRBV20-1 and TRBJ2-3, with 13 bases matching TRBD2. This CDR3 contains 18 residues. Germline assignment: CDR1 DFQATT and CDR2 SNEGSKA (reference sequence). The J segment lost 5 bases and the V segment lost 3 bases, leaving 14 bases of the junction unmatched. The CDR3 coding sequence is TGCAGTGCTAGGGGGGGGACTAGCGGGACGCCCTGGCGAGATACGCAGTATTTT. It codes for CSARGGTSGTPWRDTQYF.

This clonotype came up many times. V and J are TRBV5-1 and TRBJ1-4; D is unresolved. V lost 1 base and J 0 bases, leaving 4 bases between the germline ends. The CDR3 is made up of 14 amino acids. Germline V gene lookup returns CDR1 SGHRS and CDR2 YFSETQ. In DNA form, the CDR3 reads TGCGCCAGCAGCTTGACCACAACTAATGAAAAACTGTTTTTT. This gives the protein CASSLTTTNEKLFF.

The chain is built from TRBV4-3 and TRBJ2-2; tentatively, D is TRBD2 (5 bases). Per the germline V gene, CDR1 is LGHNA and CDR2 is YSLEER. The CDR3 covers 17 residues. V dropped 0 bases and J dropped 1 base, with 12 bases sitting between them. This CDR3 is CASSQDSASWNTGELFF. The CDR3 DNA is TGCGCCAGCAGCCAAGATTCGGCTAGCTGGAACACCGGGGAGCTGTTTTTT.

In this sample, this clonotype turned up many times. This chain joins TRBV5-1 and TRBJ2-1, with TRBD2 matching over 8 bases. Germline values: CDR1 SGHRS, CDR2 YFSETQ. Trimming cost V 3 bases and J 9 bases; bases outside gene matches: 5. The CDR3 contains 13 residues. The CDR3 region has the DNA TGCGCCAGCAGCTCTGGTAGCGGGATTGAGCAGTTCTTC. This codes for CASSSGSGIEQFF.

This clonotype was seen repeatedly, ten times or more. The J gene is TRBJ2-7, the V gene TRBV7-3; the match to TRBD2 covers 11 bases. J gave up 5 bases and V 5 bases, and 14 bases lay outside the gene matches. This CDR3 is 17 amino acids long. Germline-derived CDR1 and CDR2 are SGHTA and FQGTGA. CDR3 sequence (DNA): TGTGCCAGCAGCGCGTCGAAACGTAGCGGGAGGGCCCACGAGCAGTACTTC. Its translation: CASSASKRSGRAHEQYF. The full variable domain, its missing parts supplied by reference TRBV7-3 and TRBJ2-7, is GAGVSQTPSNKVTEKGKYVELRCDPISGHTALYWYRQSLGQGPEFLIYFQGTGAADDSGLPNDRFFAVRPEGSVSTLKIQRTERGDSAVYLCASSASKRSGRAHEQYFGPGTRLTVT.

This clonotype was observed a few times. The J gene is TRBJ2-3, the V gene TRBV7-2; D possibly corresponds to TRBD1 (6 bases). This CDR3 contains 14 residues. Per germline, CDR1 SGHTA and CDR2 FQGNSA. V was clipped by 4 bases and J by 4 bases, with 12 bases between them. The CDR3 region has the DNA TGTGCCAGCAGCTCTAGACAGGCCGCAGATACGCAGTATTTT. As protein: CASSSRQAADTQYF.

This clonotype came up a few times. This CDR3 reads CASSSRTGGANYGYTF. The DNA for the CDR3 is TGTGCCAGCAGTTCGCGGACAGGGGGCGCGAACTATGGCTACACCTTC. This sequence joins TRBV12-3 or TRBV12-4 and TRBJ1-2; 11 nucleotides align to TRBD1. V trimming: 4 bases; J trimming: 2 bases; junction bases outside the gene matches: 6. The CDR3 sequence is 16 residues long.

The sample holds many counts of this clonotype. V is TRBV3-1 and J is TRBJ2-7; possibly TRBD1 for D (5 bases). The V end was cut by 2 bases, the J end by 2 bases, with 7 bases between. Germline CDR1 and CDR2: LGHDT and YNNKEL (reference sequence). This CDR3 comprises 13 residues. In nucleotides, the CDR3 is TGTGCCAGCAGCCAACAGGGTCCCTACGAGCAGTACTTC. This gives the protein CASSQQGPYEQYF.

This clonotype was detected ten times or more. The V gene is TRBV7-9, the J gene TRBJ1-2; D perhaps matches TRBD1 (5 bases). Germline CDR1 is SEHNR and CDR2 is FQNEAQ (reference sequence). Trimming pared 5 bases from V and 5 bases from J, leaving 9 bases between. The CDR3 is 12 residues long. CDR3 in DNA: TGTGCCAGCAGCCAGGAGGGGTATGGCTACACCTTC. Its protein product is CASSQEGYGYTF.

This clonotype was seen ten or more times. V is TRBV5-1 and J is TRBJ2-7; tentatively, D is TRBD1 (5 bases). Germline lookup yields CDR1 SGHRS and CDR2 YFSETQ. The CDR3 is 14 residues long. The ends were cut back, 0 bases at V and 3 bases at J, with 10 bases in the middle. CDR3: CASSLETAIYEQYF. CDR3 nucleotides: TGCGCCAGCAGCTTGGAGACAGCCATCTACGAGCAGTACTTC.

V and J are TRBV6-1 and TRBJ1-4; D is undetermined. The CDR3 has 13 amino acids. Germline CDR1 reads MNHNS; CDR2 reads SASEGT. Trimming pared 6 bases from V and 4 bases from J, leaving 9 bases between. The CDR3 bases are TGTGCCAGCAGGGAGGGCCTTAATGAAAAACTGTTTTTT. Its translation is CASREGLNEKLFF.